These T cell receptor beta chains were read from a single sample in a study of vaccination and CD4 T cells after COVID-19. Their target antigens are unknown. From the PCR reads, TCRdb called clonotypes with MiXCR, one entry per CDR3 protein. The table lists around 10,000 distinct CDR3 sequences, 50% to 55% of them singletons, with approximately 9.3% in the top ten. Sequenced: CD4+ T cells from blood, cultured in vitro. The receptors stem from a human donor who had recovered from COVID-19. The CDR3 runs from the conserved cysteine through the conserved F or W. D genes are given only for firm matches. Some rows have no size entry. The others give once, few or many, or a class for an expanded clone.

>TRBD2|NA|TRBV7-8|17|TRBJ2-1
TGTGCCAGCAGCGCCCGCCGGACTAGTGGACCATACAATGAGCAGTTCTTC
CASSARRTSGPYNEQFF
>NA|few|TRBV2|14|TRBJ1-4
TGTGCCAGCAGTGGACGGCCTTCGAATGAAAAACTGTTTTTT
CASSGRPSNEKLFF
>NA|few|TRBV6-1|10|TRBJ2-1
TGTGCCAGCGGGGACAATGAGCAGTTCTTC
CASGDNEQFF
>TRBD1|few|TRBV6-5|14|TRBJ1-1
TGTGCCAGCAGTTTCGACAGGGTGAACACTGAAGCTTTCTTT
CASSFDRVNTEAFF
>TRBD2|NA|TRBV10-3|17|TRBJ2-1
TGTGCCATCAGTGAGCCAAAGACTAGCGGGAGGCGGAATGAGCAGTTCTTC
CAISEPKTSGRRNEQFF
>NA|NA|TRBV24-1|13|TRBJ1-2
TGTGCCACCAGTGTCACAGGGTACTATGGCTACACCTTC
CATSVTGYYGYTF
>NA|NA|TRBV11-2|14|TRBJ2-2
TGTGCCAGCAGCTTAGGCAGACTCACCGGGGAGCTGTTTTTT
CASSLGRLTGELFF
>NA|few|TRBV6-2/TRBV6-3|13|TRBJ1-6
TGTGCCAGCAACTTGGGTCTTAATTCACCCCTCCACTTT
CASNLGLNSPLHF
>TRBD1|few|TRBV30|12|TRBJ2-7
TGTGCCTGGAACAGGGGAAGCCACGAGCAGTACTTC
CAWNRGSHEQYF
>NA|NA|TRBV6-1|14|TRBJ2-7
TGTGCCAGCAGTGAATCTGTTAAAACCTACGAGCAGTACTTC
CASSESVKTYEQYF
>TRBD2|NA|TRBV30|15|TRBJ2-7
TGTGCCTGGAGTGGTAAGACGGGGGGATCCTACGAGCAGTACTTC
CAWSGKTGGSYEQYF
>NA|once|TRBV20-1|11|TRBJ2-5
TGCAGTGCCCTGGTCTTGGAGACCCAGTACTTC
CSALVLETQYF
>NA|NA|TRBV6-5|16|TRBJ1-6
TGTGCCAGCAGTTACTCGAGGAGCGTACATAATTCACCCCTCCACTTT
CASSYSRSVHNSPLHF
>NA|NA|TRBV6-2/TRBV6-3|15|TRBJ2-2
TGTGCCAGCAGGAGTACTAGCAATTCAGCCGGGGAGCTGTTTTTT
CASRSTSNSAGELFF
>TRBD1|NA|TRBV19|14|TRBJ2-4
TGTGCCAGTAGTCTCGGTGGACAGGTGGGCATTCAGTACTTC
CASSLGGQVGIQYF
>NA|NA|TRBV6-1|16|TRBJ2-6
TGTGCCAGCACCGACCACGACCCCTCTGGGGCCAACGTCCTGACTTTC
CASTDHDPSGANVLTF
>NA|once|TRBV6-5|16|TRBJ1-2
TGTGCCAGCAGTTCCCAGGGAGGCTCTACTAACTATGGCTACACCTTC
CASSSQGGSTNYGYTF
>NA|NA|TRBV27|16|TRBJ2-3
TGTGCCAGCAGTCCTAACCGGGGTTTAATTGCAGATACGCAGTATTTT
CASSPNRGLIADTQYF
>NA|NA|TRBV7-7|13|TRBJ2-2
TGTGCTAGCAGCGCAGAGTGGACAGGGGAGCTGTTTTTT
CASSAEWTGELFF
>TRBD1|NA|TRBV10-3|20|TRBJ2-4
TGTGCCATCAGTGAGTCCCCGGGACAGGGGTTCATTGGGGCCAAAAACATTCAGTACTTC
CAISESPGQGFIGAKNIQYF
>NA|few|TRBV24-1|14|TRBJ1-5
TGTGCCACCAGTGCTGATCGGGGAAATCAGCCCCAGCATTTT
CATSADRGNQPQHF
>NA|NA|TRBV6-2/TRBV6-3|12|TRBJ1-1
TGTGCCAGCAGTAAACGGGGACTTGGCGCTTTCTTT
CASSKRGLGAFF
>NA|few|TRBV19|14|TRBJ2-7
TGTGCCAGTAGTAAGGGGCCCTGGGGGGACGAGCAGTACTTC
CASSKGPWGDEQYF
>TRBD1|few|TRBV27|16|TRBJ2-7
TGTGCCAGCAGTTCCTACCCGGGACAGGGAAAGTACGAGCAGTACTTC
CASSSYPGQGKYEQYF
>TRBD1|NA|TRBV2|14|TRBJ1-2
TGTGCCAGCAGTAGGGACAGCCGATTCTATGGCTACACCTTC
CASSRDSRFYGYTF
>NA|NA|TRBV7-8|15|TRBJ2-5
TGTGCCAGCAGCTTTTATGACCCCACGCAGGAGACCCAGTACTTC
CASSFYDPTQETQYF
>TRBD1|NA|TRBV7-2|13|TRBJ1-2
TGTGCCAGCAGCCCCCGGGACAGGGGAAGCTACACCTTC
CASSPRDRGSYTF
>TRBD2|few|TRBV10-3|14|TRBJ2-2
TGTGCCACGGCCGTAGGCGGGGGCACCGGGGAGCTGTTTTTT
CATAVGGGTGELFF
>NA|NA|TRBV28|15|TRBJ1-2
TGTGCCAGCAGTTTAGCTGGGGCCCCCAACTATGGCTACACCTTC
CASSLAGAPNYGYTF
>NA|NA|TRBV6-5|15|TRBJ1-1
TGTGCCAGCAGTTCGCTTAGGGGGGGACCCGCTGAAGCTTTCTTT
CASSSLRGGPAEAFF
>TRBD1|NA|TRBV5-4|14|TRBJ2-5
TGTGCCAGCAGCCGTGGGACAGCCCAAGAGACCCAGTACTTC
CASSRGTAQETQYF
>NA|NA|TRBV10-1|14|TRBJ1-1
TGCGCCAGCAGTGTCTCAGGGTCGGTCACTGAAGCTTTCTTT
CASSVSGSVTEAFF
>TRBD1|NA|TRBV12-3/TRBV12-4|14|TRBJ1-6
TGTGCCAGCAGTTTGGACAGGGTTGGCGGGCCCCTCCACTTT
CASSLDRVGGPLHF
>NA|few|TRBV5-4|14|TRBJ1-2
TGTGCCAGCAGCCCCACAGGGAACAACTATGGCTACACCTTC
CASSPTGNNYGYTF
>NA|NA|TRBV6-5|18|TRBJ1-3
TGTGCCAGCAGTTACTCTGATCGGCAGAGAAGCTCTGGAAACACCATATATTTT
CASSYSDRQRSSGNTIYF
>TRBD1|few|TRBV7-2|14|TRBJ1-1
TGTGCCAGCACCCCCCGACAGGGCGGCACTGAAGCTTTCTTT
CASTPRQGGTEAFF
>NA|NA|TRBV24-1|16|TRBJ2-1
TGTGCCACCAGTGATCAGGCGGGACCCTCCTACAATGAGCAGTTCTTC
CATSDQAGPSYNEQFF
>NA|NA|TRBV20-1|16|TRBJ1-5
TGCAGTGCTAGAGATTTGTCTGGCCAGGGTCATCAGCCCCAGCATTTT
CSARDLSGQGHQPQHF
>TRBD1|few|TRBV20-1|16|TRBJ1-2
TGCAGTGCTAGCACAACCGGGACAGGGGAGAGCTATGGCTACACCTTC
CSASTTGTGESYGYTF
>NA|NA|TRBV6-5|12|TRBJ1-2
TGTGCCAGCAGTTATTCCGGGACTGGCTACACCTTC
CASSYSGTGYTF
>TRBD2|NA|TRBV5-8|16|TRBJ2-7
TGTGCCAGCAGCTTGGCGCGTACTAGCGGGAGTTACGAGCAGTACTTC
CASSLARTSGSYEQYF
>NA|NA|TRBV2|15|TRBJ1-2
TGTGCCAGCAGTGAACCGCCAGGACTTAACTATGGCTACACCTTC
CASSEPPGLNYGYTF
>TRBD1|NA|TRBV6-2/TRBV6-3|18|TRBJ1-5
TGTGCCAGCAGTGCCGGACAGGGGTCGAGGATGAGCAATCAGCCCCAGCATTTT
CASSAGQGSRMSNQPQHF
>NA|NA|TRBV20-1|13|TRBJ2-7
TGCAGTGCTAGTTTTCAGGGTCTTAGCGAGCAGTACTTC
CSASFQGLSEQYF
>NA|NA|TRBV24-1|16|TRBJ2-2
TGTGCCACCAGTCGGGTTCAGGGGCTCTATACCGGGGAGCTGTTTTTT
CATSRVQGLYTGELFF
>TRBD1|few|TRBV5-5|16|TRBJ1-1
TGTGCCAGCAGCTTGATTCCCGGGACAGGGAACACTGAAGCTTTCTTT
CASSLIPGTGNTEAFF
>TRBD2|NA|TRBV20-1|16|TRBJ2-1
TGCAGTGCTAGATCACCTAGCGGAGGGAGGGCCAATGAGCAGTTCTTC
CSARSPSGGRANEQFF